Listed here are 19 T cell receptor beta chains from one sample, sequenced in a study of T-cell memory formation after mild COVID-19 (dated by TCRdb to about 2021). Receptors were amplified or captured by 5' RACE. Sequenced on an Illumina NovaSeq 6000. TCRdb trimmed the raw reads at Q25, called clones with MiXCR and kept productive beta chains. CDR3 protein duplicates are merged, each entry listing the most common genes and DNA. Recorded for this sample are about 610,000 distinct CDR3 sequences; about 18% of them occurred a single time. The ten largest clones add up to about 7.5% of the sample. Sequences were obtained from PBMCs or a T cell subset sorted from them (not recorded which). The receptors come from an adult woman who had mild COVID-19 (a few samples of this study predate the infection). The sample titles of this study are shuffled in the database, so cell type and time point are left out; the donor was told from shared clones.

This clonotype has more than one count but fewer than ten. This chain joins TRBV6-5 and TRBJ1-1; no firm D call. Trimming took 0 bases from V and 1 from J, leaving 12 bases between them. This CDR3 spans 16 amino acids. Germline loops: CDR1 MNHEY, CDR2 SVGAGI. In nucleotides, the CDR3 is TGTGCCAGCAGTTACTCTTATACTGATAGGAACACTGAAGCTTTCTTT. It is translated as CASSYSYTDRNTEAFF.

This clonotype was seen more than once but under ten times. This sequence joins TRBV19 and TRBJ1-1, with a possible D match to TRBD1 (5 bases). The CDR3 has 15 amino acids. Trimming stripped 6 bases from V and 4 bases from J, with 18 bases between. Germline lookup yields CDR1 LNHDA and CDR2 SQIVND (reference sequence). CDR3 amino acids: CASRPQWGVGTEAFF. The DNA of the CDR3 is TGTGCCAGTAGACCCCAGTGGGGGGTCGGCACTGAAGCTTTCTTT.

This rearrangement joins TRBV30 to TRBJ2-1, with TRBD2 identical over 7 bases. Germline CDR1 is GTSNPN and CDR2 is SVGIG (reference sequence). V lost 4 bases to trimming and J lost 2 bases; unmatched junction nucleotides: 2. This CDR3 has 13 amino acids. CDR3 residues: CAWTSGPYNEQFF. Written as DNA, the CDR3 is TGTGCCTGGACTAGCGGTCCCTACAATGAGCAGTTCTTC.

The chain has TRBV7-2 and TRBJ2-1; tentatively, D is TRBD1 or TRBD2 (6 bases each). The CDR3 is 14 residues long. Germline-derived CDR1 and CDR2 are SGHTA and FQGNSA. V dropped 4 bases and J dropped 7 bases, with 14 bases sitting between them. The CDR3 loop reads CASSSGSGANEQFF. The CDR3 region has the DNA TGTGCCAGCAGCTCCGGATCGGGGGCGAATGAGCAGTTCTTC.

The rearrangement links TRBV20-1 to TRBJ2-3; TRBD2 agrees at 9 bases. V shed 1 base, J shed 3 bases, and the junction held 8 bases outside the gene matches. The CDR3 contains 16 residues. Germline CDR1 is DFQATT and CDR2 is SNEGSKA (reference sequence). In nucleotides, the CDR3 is TGCAGTGCTAGAGCTACGGCTAGCGGGGAAACAGATACGCAGTATTTT. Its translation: CSARATASGETDTQYF.

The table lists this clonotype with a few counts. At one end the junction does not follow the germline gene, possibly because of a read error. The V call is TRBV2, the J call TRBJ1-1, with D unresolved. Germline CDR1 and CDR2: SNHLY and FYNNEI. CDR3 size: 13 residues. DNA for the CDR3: TGTGCCAGCAGGGAAGACTGGAACACTGAAGCTTTCTTT. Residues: CASREDWNTEAFF.

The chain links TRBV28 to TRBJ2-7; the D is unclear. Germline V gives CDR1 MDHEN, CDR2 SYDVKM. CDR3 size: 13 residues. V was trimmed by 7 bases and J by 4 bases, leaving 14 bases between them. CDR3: CASIRYGSYEQYF. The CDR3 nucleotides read TGTGCCAGCATCAGGTACGGAAGTTACGAGCAGTACTTC.

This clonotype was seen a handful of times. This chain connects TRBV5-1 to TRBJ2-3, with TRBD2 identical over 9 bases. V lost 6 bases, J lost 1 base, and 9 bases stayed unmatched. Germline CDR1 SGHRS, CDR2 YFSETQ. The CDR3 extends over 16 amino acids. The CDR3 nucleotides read TGCGCCAGCACCCTACTAGCGGGCGTCGGCACAGATACGCAGTATTTT. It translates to CASTLLAGVGTDTQYF.

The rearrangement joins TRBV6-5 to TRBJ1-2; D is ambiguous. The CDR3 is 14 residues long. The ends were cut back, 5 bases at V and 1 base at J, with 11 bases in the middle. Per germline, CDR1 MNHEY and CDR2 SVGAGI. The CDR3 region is CASSRFQYNYGYTF. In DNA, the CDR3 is TGTGCCAGCAGTCGATTTCAGTATAACTATGGCTACACCTTC.

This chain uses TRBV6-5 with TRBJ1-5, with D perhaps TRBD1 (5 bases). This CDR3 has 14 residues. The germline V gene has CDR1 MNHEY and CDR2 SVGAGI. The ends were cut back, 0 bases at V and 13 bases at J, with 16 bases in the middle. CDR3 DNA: TGTGCCAGCAGTTACTCGGGGCAGGGCCTAACTCAGCATTTT. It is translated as CASSYSGQGLTQHF.

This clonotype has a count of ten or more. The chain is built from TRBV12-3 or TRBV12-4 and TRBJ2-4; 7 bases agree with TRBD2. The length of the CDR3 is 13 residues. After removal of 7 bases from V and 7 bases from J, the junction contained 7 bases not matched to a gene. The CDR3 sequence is CASTSGGGNIQYF. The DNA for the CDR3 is TGTGCCAGCACCTCTGGGGGGGGGAACATTCAGTACTTC.

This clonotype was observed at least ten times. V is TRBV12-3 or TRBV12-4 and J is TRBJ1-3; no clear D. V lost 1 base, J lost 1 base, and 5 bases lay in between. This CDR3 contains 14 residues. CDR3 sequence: CASSLEGSGNTIYF. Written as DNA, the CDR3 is TGTGCCAGCAGTTTAGAGGGATCTGGAAACACCATATATTTT.

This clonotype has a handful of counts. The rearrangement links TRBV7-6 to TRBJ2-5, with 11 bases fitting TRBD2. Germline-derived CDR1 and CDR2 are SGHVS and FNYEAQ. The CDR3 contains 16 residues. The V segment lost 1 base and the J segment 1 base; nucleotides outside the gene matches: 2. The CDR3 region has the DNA TGTGCCAGCAGCTTAGGACTAGCGGGGTCCCAAGAGACCCAGTACTTC. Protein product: CASSLGLAGSQETQYF.

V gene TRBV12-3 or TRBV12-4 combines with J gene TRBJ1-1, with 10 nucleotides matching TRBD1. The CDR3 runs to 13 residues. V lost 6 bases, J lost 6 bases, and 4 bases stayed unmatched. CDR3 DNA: TGTGCCAGCAGGCCGGGACAGGGGCCTGAAGCTTTCTTT. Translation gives CASRPGQGPEAFF.

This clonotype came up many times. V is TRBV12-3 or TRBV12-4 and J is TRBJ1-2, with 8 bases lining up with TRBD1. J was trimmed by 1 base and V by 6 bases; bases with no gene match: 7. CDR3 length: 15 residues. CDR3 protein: CASRSLTGVNYGYTF. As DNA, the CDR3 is TGTGCCAGCAGGTCGTTGACAGGGGTTAACTATGGCTACACCTTC.

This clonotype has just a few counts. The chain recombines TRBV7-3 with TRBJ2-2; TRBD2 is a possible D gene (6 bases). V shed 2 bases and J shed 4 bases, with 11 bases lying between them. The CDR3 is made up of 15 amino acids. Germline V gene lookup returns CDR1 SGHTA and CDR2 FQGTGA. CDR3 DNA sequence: TGTGCCAGCAGCTTAGCGGGATCTGGCACCGGGGAGCTGTTTTTT. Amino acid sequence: CASSLAGSGTGELFF.

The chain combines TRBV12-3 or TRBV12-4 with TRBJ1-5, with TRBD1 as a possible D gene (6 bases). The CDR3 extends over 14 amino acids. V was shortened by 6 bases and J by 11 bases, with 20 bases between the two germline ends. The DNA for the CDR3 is TGTGCCAGCAGCCACAGGGTTCTACAATCGGCCCAGCATTTT. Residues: CASSHRVLQSAQHF.

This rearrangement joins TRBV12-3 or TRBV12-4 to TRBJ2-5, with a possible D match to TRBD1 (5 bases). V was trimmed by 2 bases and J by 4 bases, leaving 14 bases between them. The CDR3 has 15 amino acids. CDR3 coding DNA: TGTGCCAGCAGTTTAACTGGGGCCTCCCGAGAGACCCAGTACTTC. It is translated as CASSLTGASRETQYF.

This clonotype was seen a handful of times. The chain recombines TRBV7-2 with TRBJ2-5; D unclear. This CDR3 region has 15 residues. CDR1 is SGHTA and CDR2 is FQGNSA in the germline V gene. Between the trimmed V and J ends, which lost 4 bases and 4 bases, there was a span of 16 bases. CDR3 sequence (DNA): TGTGCCAGCAGCTACCCGGCCGAGAAGGGAGAGACCCAGTACTTC. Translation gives CASSYPAEKGETQYF.